This TCR beta chain came from a study of neurological immune-mediated disorders. The study's findings and limits: Any association between clinical or MRI features and the multiple sclerosis repertoire cluster was absent.

A few counts support this clonotype. No antigen is known for it. A junction boundary mismatches the germline segment, possibly from a read error. By 5'RACE with 10-nucleotide random UMIs, the cDNA was made. MiXCR was run by TCRdb on the 5' RACE reads, yielding one entry per CDR3 protein. Of 55,000 to 70,000 distinct CDR3 sequences listed, approximately 4.6% are singletons. This CDR3 has 13 residues. The germline V gene has CDR1 SNHLY and CDR2 FYNNEI. This clonotype was sampled from a woman aged 50 to 60 with multiple sclerosis. The chain recombines TRBV2 with TRBJ1-5; D unresolved. Material: PBMCs. CDR3 sequence: CASSGARDQPQNF. CDR3 nucleotides: TGTGCCAGCAGTGGAGCGAGAGATCAGCCCCAGAATTTT.